One and the same sample provided the 9 T cell receptor beta chains below, sequenced in a study of blood T cell repertoires in COVID-19. Generated by immunoSEQ multiplex PCR, the TCRdb table keeps only in-frame clones and is missing some. In the table there are 250,000 to 300,000 clones, approximately 86% of which are singletons. The material sequenced was peripheral blood. The receptors originated from a woman in her 70s with COVID-19, enrolled during active disease.

The chain employs TRBV28 and TRBJ2-3, with 9 positions matching TRBD1. Germline V gene sequence: CDR1 MDHEN, CDR2 SYDVKM. With 5 bases clipped from V and 8 bases from J, the junction kept 8 bases outside the gene matches. The CDR3 extends over 14 amino acids. CDR3 sequence: CASSPRDRVPTQYF. The CDR3 region has the DNA TGTGCCAGCAGTCCCAGGGACAGGGTGCCTACGCAGTATTTT.

This sequence joins TRBV28 and TRBJ1-4; D remains ambiguous. Per germline, CDR1 MDHEN and CDR2 SYDVKM. The CDR3 is 12 residues long. V was shortened by 2 bases and J by 8 bases, with 6 bases between the two germline ends. The DNA of the CDR3 is TGTGCCAGCAGTTTAGGCGGCGAAAAACTGTTTTTT. Encoded protein: CASSLGGEKLFF.

The V and J genes are TRBV3-1 (or the pseudogene TRBV3-2) and TRBJ1-3; 10 bases fit TRBD1. Trimming at V came to 1 base and at J to 4 bases, leaving 1 base not matched to a gene. Germline values: CDR1 LGHDT, CDR2 YNNKEL (reference sequence). This CDR3 has 15 residues. CDR3 sequence (DNA): TGTGCCAGCAGCCAAGGGGACAGGGGCGGAAACACCATATATTTT. It specifies CASSQGDRGGNTIYF.

The genes are TRBV5-1 and TRBJ1-2; 9 bases are shared with TRBD1. With 5 bases clipped from V and 4 bases from J, the junction kept 9 bases outside the gene matches. Per germline, CDR1 SGHRS and CDR2 YFSETQ. This CDR3 is 15 amino acids long. CDR3 nucleotides: TGCGCCAGCAGGACGGACAGGGGCTATGGCTATGGCTACACCTTC. Translating it yields CASRTDRGYGYGYTF.

V is TRBV9 and J is TRBJ1-1, with D possibly TRBD1 on 6 matching bases. V lost 3 bases and J lost 1, with 7 bases in between. The CDR3 covers 13 residues. Germline loops: CDR1 SGDLS, CDR2 YYNGEE. The CDR3 loop is CASSGGQNTEAFF. The CDR3 DNA follows: TGTGCCAGCAGCGGGGGACAGAACACTGAAGCTTTCTTT. Using reference TRBV9 and TRBJ1-1 for the parts outside the CDR3, the full variable domain is DSGVTQTPKHLITATGQRVTLRCSPRSGDLSVYWYQQSLDQGLQFLIQYYNGEERAKGNILERFSAQQFPDLHSELNLSSLELGDSALYFCASSGGQNTEAFFGQGTRLTVV.

The gene calls are TRBV12-3 or TRBV12-4 and TRBJ2-7; no definite D call. The V and J ends lost 3 bases and 3 bases respectively, with 3 bases between them. The CDR3 runs 11 residues. DNA of the CDR3: TGTGCCAGCAGTTTCTTCTACGAGCAGTACTTC. Translation: CASSFFYEQYF.

This chain connects TRBV3-1 (or the pseudogene TRBV3-2) to TRBJ1-1; D is unclear. The germline gives CDR1 LGHDT, CDR2 YNNKEL (reference sequence). V was pared by 4 bases and J by 4 bases, with 16 bases between. The CDR3 loop spans 15 amino acids. The CDR3, as DNA: TGTGCCAGCAGCCCTGGGGTAGTCGGGAGCACTGAAGCTTTCTTT. This translates into CASSPGVVGSTEAFF.

The chain joins TRBV24-1 to TRBJ2-7, with 10 bases fitting TRBD1. The V segment lost 2 bases and the J segment 1 base; nucleotides outside the gene matches: 4. This CDR3 has 16 residues. From germline, CDR1 is KGHDR and CDR2 SFDVKD. The CDR3 here is CATSDSGTGASYEQYF. CDR3 nucleotides: TGTGCCACCAGTGATTCCGGGACAGGGGCATCCTACGAGCAGTACTTC.

The chain uses TRBV7-3 and TRBJ2-5; 12 bases line up with TRBD2. J lost 3 bases, V lost 5 bases, and 4 bases had no gene match. Germline V gives CDR1 SGHTA, CDR2 FQGTGA. CDR3 length: 15 residues. The CDR3 nucleotides are TGTGCCAGCAGCCCTAGCGGGGGGGGTAAAGAGACCCAGTACTTC. Protein sequence: CASSPSGGGKETQYF. Using reference TRBV7-3 and TRBJ2-5 for the parts outside the CDR3, the full variable domain is GAGVSQTPSNKVTEKGKYVELRCDPISGHTALYWYRQSLGQGPEFLIYFQGTGAADDSGLPNDRFFAVRPEGSVSTLKIQRTERGDSAVYLCASSPSGGGKETQYFGPGTRLLVL.